Each of the 8 T cell receptor beta chains below was sequenced from the same sample in a study of tumor-infiltrating lymphocytes in primary liver carcinoma. Priming with a constant-region primer yielded TCR beta cDNA from 400 to 500 ng total RNA. TCR beta libraries came from three nested multiplex PCR rounds using slightly modified ARM-PCR. Primers for the first two PCR rounds were TRBV1-TRBV30 forward primers and a C-beta reverse primer (approximately 9 cycles per round). MiXCR, run by TCRdb on the multiplex PCR reads, gives a single entry per CDR3 protein. The data contain approximately 20,000 distinct CDR3 sequences, 60% to 80% of them singletons. Joint extraction of RNA and DNA used 20-30 mg of bulk tissue that was unsorted. The sequencing input was liver tumor tissue from sampling region 1. As for subset: tumor region T1, superior pole. The receptors were sampled from a woman aged 25 to 45 with primary liver carcinoma and hepatitis B virus infection.

Turning to this clonotype: A junction boundary mismatches the germline segment, possibly from a read error. V gene TRBV4-3 combines with J gene TRBJ2-7; 7 nucleotides match TRBD1. Germline loops: CDR1 LGHNA, CDR2 YSLEER. This CDR3 has 15 amino acids. Here the CDR3 DNA reads TGTGCCAGTAGCCAAGATCGATCGACAGGGCGGGAGCAGTACTTC. Amino acid sequence: CASSQDRSTGREQYF.

A word on this clonotype: A junction boundary mismatches the germline segment, possibly from a read error. The chain links TRBV11-1 to TRBJ1-1; 7 positions agree with TRBD1. This CDR3 spans 15 amino acids. Germline CDR1 is SGHAT and CDR2 is FQDESV (reference sequence). The CDR3 region has the DNA TGTGCCAGCGGCTTAACCGGGACAGTGACCACTGAAGCTTTCTTT. It specifies CASGLTGTVTTEAFF.

Worth noting for this clonotype: One junction end disagrees with the germline gene, perhaps due to a read error. The chain joins TRBV6-2 or TRBV6-3 to TRBJ1-1, with unresolved D. The CDR3 length is 13 residues. CDR1 and CDR2 (germline): MNHEY, SVGEGT. The CDR3 region is CTSSPTPALTSFF. CDR3 nucleotide sequence: TGTACCAGCAGCCCGACACCGGCCCTAACTTCTTTCTTT.

Turning to this clonotype: This likely comes from a read error, as the CDR3 has no conserved phenylalanine or tryptophan at its end. The rearrangement uses TRBV25-1 and TRBJ1-2; no clear D. V lost 2 bases to trimming and J lost 2 bases, with 9 bases between them. The CDR3 sequence is 14 residues long. Germline lookup yields CDR1 MGHDK and CDR2 SYGVNS. CDR3 coding DNA: TGTGCCAGCAGTGAAGCCGCTAGAAACTATGGCTACACCCTC. Its translation is CASSEAARNYGYTL.

As concerns this clonotype: A read error may produce the germline difference seen at one junction end. The V call is TRBV4-3, the J call TRBJ2-1, with D perhaps matching TRBD2 (6 bases). There are 16 residues in the CDR3. CDR1 LGHNA and CDR2 YSLEER come from the germline V gene. The CDR3 nucleotides read TGCGCCAGCAGCCAAGATGCGGGAAGATCCTATAATGAGGAGTTCTTC. Translating gives CASSQDAGRSYNEEFF.

The sample holds one count of this clonotype. CDR3 region: CASSIRRSSREQYF. CDR3 DNA: TGTGCCAGCAGTATAAGGCGCAGCAGCAGGGAGCAGTACTTC. The chain joins TRBV12-3 or TRBV12-4 to TRBJ2-7; D call uncertain. Trimming shortened V by 5 bases and J by 7 bases, and 18 bases separated the two germline ends. The CDR3 has 14 amino acids.

Notes on this clonotype: No conserved phenylalanine or tryptophan is present at the end of the CDR3, so a read error is the likely explanation. V usage is TRBV6-5 and J usage is TRBJ2-2; 8 positions match TRBD1. The V and J ends lost 5 bases and 13 bases, in that order; junction bases with no gene match: 15. The length of the CDR3 is 15 residues. Germline CDR1 and CDR2: MNHEY and SVGAGI. In DNA, the CDR3 is TGTGCCAGCAGTCCGCGGACAGGGTTCACCGAGGGGCTGTTTTTA. This translates into CASSPRTGFTEGLFL.

Note on this clonotype: The germline gene is not matched at one end of the junction; a read error may be the cause. The CDR3: CVSSFWVRRGAFF. The DNA of the CDR3 is TGTGTCAGCAGCTTCTGGGTCCGTAGGGGAGCTTTCTTT. This rearrangement joins TRBV5-6 to TRBJ1-1; the D gene is possibly TRBD1 (5 bases). CDR1 is SGHDT, CDR2 YYEEEE, per germline. The CDR3 is 13 residues long.